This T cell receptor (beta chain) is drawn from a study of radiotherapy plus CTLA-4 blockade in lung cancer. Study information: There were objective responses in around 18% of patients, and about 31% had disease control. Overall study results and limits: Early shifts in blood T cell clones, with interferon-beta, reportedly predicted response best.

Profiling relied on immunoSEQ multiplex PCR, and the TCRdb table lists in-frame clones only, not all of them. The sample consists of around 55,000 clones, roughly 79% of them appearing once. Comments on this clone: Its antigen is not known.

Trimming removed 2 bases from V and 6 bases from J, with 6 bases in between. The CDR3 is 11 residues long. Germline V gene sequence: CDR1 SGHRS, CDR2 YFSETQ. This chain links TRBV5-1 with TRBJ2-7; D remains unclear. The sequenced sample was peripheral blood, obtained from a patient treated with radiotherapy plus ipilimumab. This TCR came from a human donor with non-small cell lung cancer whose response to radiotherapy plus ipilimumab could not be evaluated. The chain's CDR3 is CASSLALEQYF. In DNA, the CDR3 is TGCGCCAGCAGCTTAGCCCTCGAGCAGTACTTC.